This TCR beta chain was documented in a study of T cells in women clearing cervical HPV infection. Study in general: Cases were women with histologically confirmed HPV16-related CIN3 or worse, including a couple of invasive cancers. Controls gave blood once infection was undetectable; cases at lesion identification.

Clones were sequenced by immunoSEQ multiplex PCR, and TCRdb holds only the in-frame ones, with some missing. The table counts roughly 48,000 clones; 1.5% to 2% lies in the top ten. Findings and limits, study-wide: Associations may precede or follow infection; HPV-specific or memory T cells were not isolated. Richness plus V gene abundances separated cases from controls with AUC approximately 0.78.

About this clone itself: Its specificity is not known. The CDR3 extends 3 residues past the end of the read, so its final part is completed from the germline J gene.

Trimming took 5 bases from V and 3 from J, leaving 10 bases between them. Germline V gene data show CDR1 as SGHDN and CDR2 as FVKESK. This CDR3 is built from 13 residues. This TCR derives from a woman between 18 and 75 years old with a cervical HPV16 infection that either progressed to CIN3+ or cleared (not recorded which). The J gene is TRBJ1-2, the V gene TRBV14; weak D call: TRBD1 (5 bases). Sequences were obtained from blood buffy coat. The covered CDR3 bases are TGTGCCAGCAGCACCCGGGACTACTATGGC. Protein: CASSTRDYYG. The full CDR3 sequence reads CASSTRDYYGYTF. Based on the CDR3 plus reference TRBV14 and TRBJ1-2, the full variable domain is EAGVTQFPSHSVIEKGQTVTLRCDPISGHDNLYWYRRVMGKEIKFLLHFVKESKQDESGMPNNRFLAERTGGTYSTLKVQPAELEDSGVYFCASSTRDYYGYTFGSGTRLTVV.